This passage covers 14 T cell receptor beta chains from one sample sequenced in a study of tumor and adjacent non-tumor tissue in lung cancer. This sample's RNA came from whole unsorted tissue. Distant lung tissue was collected more than 3 cm away from the tumor edge. Three rounds of nested PCR, following a modified ARM-PCR protocol, produced the TCRbeta library. TCRdb re-derived calls from the multiplex PCR reads in MiXCR, one entry per CDR3 protein. This table holds around 100,000 distinct CDR3 sequences, about 60% found once. Source material: distant non-tumor lung tissue. The receptors were gathered from a man aged 25-45 years with non-small cell lung cancer.

The chain has TRBV12-3 or TRBV12-4 and TRBJ1-6; D not resolved. The CDR3 loop spans 13 amino acids. V was pared by 8 bases and J by 11 bases, with 16 bases between. The CDR3 region has the DNA TGTGCCAGCGGCGGACGGCAGGCGGCACCCCTCCACTTT. Encoded protein: CASGGRQAAPLHF.

This clonotype was seen a few times. One base away lies a much larger clone, so this may be a sequencing read error. The rearrangement uses TRBV20-1 and TRBJ2-7, with unresolved D. This CDR3 comprises 15 residues. Germline V gene sequence: CDR1 DFQATT, CDR2 SNEGSKA (reference sequence). CDR3 in amino acids: CSVRDFSGSSYEQYF. CDR3 nucleotide sequence: TGCAGTGTTAGAGATTTCTCGGGCAGCTCCTACGAGCAGTACTTC.

Ten or more counts support this clonotype. The chain combines TRBV12-3 or TRBV12-4 with TRBJ1-5; TRBD1 matches 9 bases. This CDR3 contains 16 residues. J lost 4 bases, V lost 6 bases, and 10 bases had no gene match. The DNA of the CDR3 is TGTGCCAGCAGCTCACAGGGGGCCACCCTTAATCAGCCCCAGCATTTT. It codes for CASSSQGATLNQPQHF.

Comment on this clonotype: A much larger clone lies one base from this, so it may be a read error. The rearrangement uses TRBV20-1 and TRBJ1-1; D may be TRBD1 (5 bases). Germline V gene sequence: CDR1 DFQATT, CDR2 SNEGSKA (reference sequence). V lost 1 base, J lost 3 bases, and 12 bases lay in between. There are 14 residues in the CDR3. CDR3 amino acids: CSARGWIGDTEAFF. As DNA, the CDR3 is TGCAGTGCTAGAGGATGGATAGGGGACACTGAAGCTTTCTTT.

On this clonotype: A read error is possible here, since a much larger clone lies one base away. The chain has TRBV6-6 and TRBJ2-1; 9 nucleotides line up with TRBD1. The CDR3 is 19 amino acids. Germline loops: CDR1 MNHNY, CDR2 SVGAGI (reference sequence). The CDR3 sequence is CASSYSKQGARGTYNERFF. CDR3 nucleotides: TGTGCCAGCAGTTACTCGAAACAGGGGGCCCGGGGGACCTACAATGAGCGGTTCTTC.

The genes are TRBV12-3 or TRBV12-4 and TRBJ2-5; D remains unclear. The CDR3 is 12 residues long. With 6 bases removed from V and 6 bases from J, the gap between germline ends came to 11 bases. DNA of the CDR3: TGTGCCAGCAGCCGGAACCCAAAGACCCAGTACTTC. Translating it yields CASSRNPKTQYF.

This clonotype was counted a few times. A much larger clonotype is one base distant, so this may be a read error. CDR3 bases: TGCAGCGTTGAAGGGGGCGAGGTGCTTCCACAGTTCTTC. It yields the protein CSVEGGEVLPQFF. V is TRBV29-1 and J is TRBJ2-1, with a possible D match to TRBD1 (5 bases). V lost 1 base and J lost 13, with 17 bases in between. The CDR3 runs to 13 residues. The germline CDR1 and CDR2 sequences are SQVTM and ANQGSEA.

This clonotype has ten or more counts. This rearrangement joins TRBV18 to TRBJ2-7; D remains ambiguous. The CDR3 covers 14 residues. The V end was cut by 2 bases, the J end by 5 bases, with 13 bases between. CDR1 is KGHSH and CDR2 is LQKENI in the germline V gene. The CDR3 DNA sequence: TGTGCCAGCTCACCAGGGTACGTTGTGGACGAGCAGTACTTC. It encodes CASSPGYVVDEQYF.

This clonotype came up many times. This chain uses TRBV6-5 with TRBJ2-1; D is perhaps TRBD2 (5 bases). V gave up 4 bases and J gave up 9 bases, with 13 bases separating them. Germline CDR1 and CDR2: MNHEY and SVGAGI. The CDR3 totals 13 residues. The CDR3 loop reads CASSSQRPSEQFF. DNA for the CDR3: TGTGCCAGCAGTTCGCAGCGGCCCAGTGAGCAGTTCTTC.

On this clonotype itself: One end of the junction does not line up with germline, which may come from a read error. The chain recombines TRBV7-9 with TRBJ2-7; TRBD1 is a possible D gene (6 bases). In germline, CDR1 is SEHNR, CDR2 FQNEAQ (reference sequence). This CDR3 is built from 14 residues. The CDR3 nucleotides read TGTGCCAGCACCGCCCGGGACAAGGAGGAGGAGCGGTACTTC. It translates to CASTARDKEEERYF. Full variable domain (outside the CDR3, taken from reference TRBV7-9 and TRBJ2-7): DTGVSQNPRHKITKRGQNVTFRCDPISEHNRLYWYRQTLGQGPEFLTYFQNEAQLEKSRLLSDRFSAERPKGSFSTLEIQRTEQGDSAMYLCASTARDKEEERYFGPGTRLTVT.

This clonotype was picked up many times. CDR3 protein: CSATEAGKETQYF. CDR3 DNA: TGCAGTGCAACAGAGGCGGGGAAAGAGACCCAGTACTTC. The V gene is TRBV20-1, the J gene TRBJ2-5, with D perhaps TRBD2 (6 bases). Per the germline V gene, CDR1 is DFQATT and CDR2 is SNEGSKA (reference sequence). Trimming cost V 6 bases and J 3 bases, with 14 bases left between them. The CDR3 loop spans 13 amino acids.

Remarks on this clonotype: The conserved closing phenylalanine or tryptophan is absent in this CDR3, likely reflecting a read error. The chain combines TRBV25-1 with TRBJ2-3; D is perhaps TRBD1 or TRBD2 (5 bases each). The length of the CDR3 is 11 residues. From germline, CDR1 is MGHDK and CDR2 SYGVNS. The V end lost 6 bases, the J end lost 9 bases, and 10 bases lay between the germline ends. The CDR3 loop is CASSLWDTQYL. The CDR3 nucleotides read TGTGCCAGCAGCCTATGGGACACGCAGTATCTT.

Comments on this clonotype: The germline gene is not matched at one end of the junction; a read error may be the cause. The chain carries TRBV6-2 or TRBV6-3 and TRBJ2-1; possibly TRBD2 for D (7 bases). The germline V gene has CDR1 MNHEY and CDR2 SVGEGT. CDR3 length: 16 amino acids. The chain's CDR3 is CANSREGGGPYYEQFF. In nucleotides, the CDR3 is TGTGCCAACAGTAGGGAAGGCGGGGGCCCCTACTATGAGCAGTTCTTC.

The V gene is TRBV29-1, the J gene TRBJ2-1; 7 bases are a match to TRBD1. Looked up from germline, CDR1 is SQVTM and CDR2 is ANQGSEA. The CDR3 consists of 13 residues. The junction had 16 bases not matched to a gene; V was cut back by 7 bases and J by 13 bases. CDR3 DNA: TGCAGCGCCGGGACAGACGTCATCGTTGAACAGTTCTTC. It is translated as CSAGTDVIVEQFF.